This is a list of T cell receptor beta chains from one sample in a study of early T cells in non-severe SARS-CoV-2 infection. TCRdb processed the 5' RACE reads anew with MiXCR; each CDR3 protein has one entry. The table records fewer than 85,000 distinct CDR3 sequences, roughly 16% of them present only once. The specimen was whole blood. These receptors originate from an adult who was a healthcare worker with PCR-confirmed SARS-CoV-2 infection or an uninfected control (not recorded which). The CDR3 runs from the conserved cysteine through the conserved F or W. The D gene is left open where the match is weak. Clone size is stated in some rows and not others, as once, few, many or a class when expanded.

CDR3 DNA: TGCAGTGCTAGCGACATGTTCTTC
CDR3 protein: CSASDMFF
V gene: TRBV20-1
clone size: few
J gene: TRBJ2-1
D gene: -

CDR3 DNA: TGTGCCAGCAGCCAAGAAGGCAGGGGGGGTCCACCCCTCCACTTT
CDR3 protein: CASSQEGRGGPPLHF
V gene: TRBV3-1
clone size: -
J gene: TRBJ1-6
D gene: TRBD1

CDR3 DNA: TGTGCCAGCAGCGGACGGACAGGGGGAGACACTGAAGCTTTCTTT
CDR3 protein: CASSGRTGGDTEAFF
V gene: TRBV11-2
clone size: few
J gene: TRBJ1-1
D gene: TRBD1

CDR3 DNA: TGCAGTGCTAGAGATGTGGGACAGGGGATGAATGAGCAGTTCTTC
CDR3 protein: CSARDVGQGMNEQFF
V gene: TRBV20-1
clone size: -
J gene: TRBJ2-1
D gene: TRBD1

CDR3 DNA: TGCAGTGAGTCCGGCAGGGGGGACACTGAAGCTTTCTTT
CDR3 protein: CSESGRGDTEAFF
V gene: TRBV20-1
clone size: few
J gene: TRBJ1-1
D gene: TRBD1

CDR3 DNA: TGTGCCAGCGGTCCGGGACCCGGGGAGCTGTTTTTT
CDR3 protein: CASGPGPGELFF
V gene: TRBV28
clone size: -
J gene: TRBJ2-2
D gene: -

CDR3 DNA: TGTGCCATCACCTCGGACAGGATGAACACTGAAGCTTTCTTT
CDR3 protein: CAITSDRMNTEAFF
V gene: TRBV10-3
clone size: medium-sized
J gene: TRBJ1-1
D gene: TRBD1

CDR3 DNA: TGCAGCGTTGTGGGGGGCAATACCTACGAGCAGTACTTC
CDR3 protein: CSVVGGNTYEQYF
V gene: TRBV29-1
clone size: few
J gene: TRBJ2-7
D gene: -

CDR3 DNA: TGTGCCAGCAGCACCCAACCGGGAGTAACCACAGATACGCAGTATTTT
CDR3 protein: CASSTQPGVTTDTQYF
V gene: TRBV7-3
clone size: -
J gene: TRBJ2-3
D gene: -

CDR3 DNA: TGTGCCAGCAGTCCCCATCGGACAGACGAGCAGTACTTC
CDR3 protein: CASSPHRTDEQYF
V gene: TRBV6-6
clone size: -
J gene: TRBJ2-7
D gene: -

CDR3 DNA: TGTGCCAGTAGTATAGGAAGTGGCGGTGAGCAGTTCTTC
CDR3 protein: CASSIGSGGEQFF
V gene: TRBV19
clone size: -
J gene: TRBJ2-1
D gene: -

CDR3 DNA: TGTGCCACCAGTGATTCAAGCTACACTGAAGCTTTCTTT
CDR3 protein: CATSDSSYTEAFF
V gene: TRBV24-1
clone size: -
J gene: TRBJ1-1
D gene: -

CDR3 DNA: TGTGCCAGCAGTTTAGTTCGGACATTAGTTCCCATCAATCAGCCCCAGCATTTT
CDR3 protein: CASSLVRTLVPINQPQHF
V gene: TRBV28
clone size: many
J gene: TRBJ1-5
D gene: -

CDR3 DNA: TGTGCCAGCAGTCCGGGACTAGCAGGCAATGAGCAGTTCTTC
CDR3 protein: CASSPGLAGNEQFF
V gene: TRBV12-3/TRBV12-4
clone size: few
J gene: TRBJ2-1
D gene: TRBD2

CDR3 DNA: TGCAGTACCAGCGAGACCCGAAGGAGCGAGCAGTACTTC
CDR3 protein: CSTSETRRSEQYF
V gene: TRBV20-1
clone size: few
J gene: TRBJ2-7
D gene: -

CDR3 DNA: TGTGCCAGCAGCTTAGATACGGGGTCCTACAATGAGCAGTTCTTC
CDR3 protein: CASSLDTGSYNEQFF
V gene: TRBV11-2
clone size: -
J gene: TRBJ2-1
D gene: -

CDR3 DNA: TGTGCCAGCAGCCTTAAGAGGGTTGCGGGAAACCAGTTCTACGAGCAGTACTTC
CDR3 protein: CASSLKRVAGNQFYEQYF
V gene: TRBV11-2
clone size: few
J gene: TRBJ2-7
D gene: -

CDR3 DNA: TGCGCCAGCAGGTTGACTAGCGGGGTTGCATCTGCAGATACGCAGTATTTT
CDR3 protein: CASRLTSGVASADTQYF
V gene: TRBV23-1
clone size: few
J gene: TRBJ2-3
D gene: TRBD2

CDR3 DNA: TGCAGCGTCGCCCGACAGGGGGTAGGGACCCAGTACTTC
CDR3 protein: CSVARQGVGTQYF
V gene: TRBV29-1
clone size: few
J gene: TRBJ2-5
D gene: TRBD1

CDR3 DNA: TGTGCCAGCAGCCCGAGACTAGCGGGAACCACCGGGGAGCTGTTTTTT
CDR3 protein: CASSPRLAGTTGELFF
V gene: TRBV11-2
clone size: many
J gene: TRBJ2-2
D gene: TRBD2

CDR3 DNA: TGTGCCAGCAGCCGACCGACAGGGACGAAGGCTGAAGCTTTCTTT
CDR3 protein: CASSRPTGTKAEAFF
V gene: TRBV5-4
clone size: many
J gene: TRBJ1-1
D gene: TRBD1

CDR3 DNA: TGTGCCAGCAGCCGGAACGAGGGGCCGGAGGAGACCCAGTACTTC
CDR3 protein: CASSRNEGPEETQYF
V gene: TRBV7-9
clone size: many
J gene: TRBJ2-5
D gene: -

CDR3 DNA: TGTGCTAGCAGCCACGGACAGGGGCTCACCGGGGAGCTGTTTTTT
CDR3 protein: CASSHGQGLTGELFF
V gene: TRBV7-7
clone size: few
J gene: TRBJ2-2
D gene: TRBD1

CDR3 DNA: TGTGCCAGCAGTTACCCCAGTCAGGGGCTTTCTGGCTACACCTTC
CDR3 protein: CASSYPSQGLSGYTF
V gene: TRBV6-2/TRBV6-3
clone size: -
J gene: TRBJ1-2
D gene: -

CDR3 DNA: TGTGCCAGCAGTTTAACTCGGCAGGGGAACGCCGAGCAGTACTTC
CDR3 protein: CASSLTRQGNAEQYF
V gene: TRBV27
clone size: few
J gene: TRBJ2-7
D gene: -

CDR3 DNA: TGTGCCACCAGTGATTCCCCCGGTACCTACAATGAGCAGTTCTTC
CDR3 protein: CATSDSPGTYNEQFF
V gene: TRBV24-1
clone size: -
J gene: TRBJ2-1
D gene: -

CDR3 DNA: TGTGCCAGTAGTATACCTACAGGCTCGGGAGAGACCCAGTACTTC
CDR3 protein: CASSIPTGSGETQYF
V gene: TRBV19
clone size: -
J gene: TRBJ2-5
D gene: -

CDR3 DNA: TGCAACATTAGGAGGTTGGGGAACACTGAAGCTTTCTTT
CDR3 protein: CNIRRLGNTEAFF
V gene: TRBV29-1
clone size: few
J gene: TRBJ1-1
D gene: -

CDR3 DNA: TGCAGTGCTAGAAGGGCCTCGTGGTACGAGCAGTACTTC
CDR3 protein: CSARRASWYEQYF
V gene: TRBV20-1
clone size: few
J gene: TRBJ2-7
D gene: -

CDR3 DNA: TGCAGCGCTGCCACCGGGACAGGGAGCCAGCATTTT
CDR3 protein: CSAATGTGSQHF
V gene: TRBV29-1
clone size: -
J gene: TRBJ1-5
D gene: TRBD1

CDR3 DNA: TGTGCCAGCAGCCTCAGGACTAGCGGGAGCTCCTACGAGCAGTACTTC
CDR3 protein: CASSLRTSGSSYEQYF
V gene: TRBV12-3/TRBV12-4
clone size: many
J gene: TRBJ2-7
D gene: TRBD2

CDR3 DNA: TGCGCCAGCAGCTTGGGACTAGCGGGGGCCCTTAGCACAGATACGCAGTATTTT
CDR3 protein: CASSLGLAGALSTDTQYF
V gene: TRBV5-1
clone size: -
J gene: TRBJ2-3
D gene: TRBD2

CDR3 DNA: TGTGCCAGCAGCCTGAATCCGGGGAGGGCCTACAATGAGCAGTTCTTC
CDR3 protein: CASSLNPGRAYNEQFF
V gene: TRBV3-1
clone size: -
J gene: TRBJ2-1
D gene: TRBD2

CDR3 DNA: TGTGCCACTCCGCGGGGGGCCAGCACAGATACGCAGTATTTT
CDR3 protein: CATPRGASTDTQYF
V gene: TRBV2
clone size: -
J gene: TRBJ2-3
D gene: TRBD2

CDR3 DNA: TGTGCCAGTGATCGGGCGTCGGCGATATATTTT
CDR3 protein: CASDRASAIYF
V gene: TRBV6-1
clone size: -
J gene: TRBJ1-3
D gene: -

CDR3 DNA: TGTGCCAGCTCACCACCGCAGGGAAGCACTGAAGCTTTTTTT
CDR3 protein: CASSPPQGSTEAFF
V gene: TRBV18
clone size: -
J gene: TRBJ1-1
D gene: -

CDR3 DNA: TGTGCCAGCAGCTCCCTCCCCTACGAGCAGTACTTC
CDR3 protein: CASSSLPYEQYF
V gene: TRBV13
clone size: many
J gene: TRBJ2-7
D gene: -

CDR3 DNA: TGTGCCAGCAGCTCCTGGACAGGGAACACCGGGGAGCTGTTTTTT
CDR3 protein: CASSSWTGNTGELFF
V gene: TRBV9
clone size: -
J gene: TRBJ2-2
D gene: TRBD1

CDR3 DNA: TGTGCCAGCAGCGTCGCGGGTGGTGGGGAGACCCAGTACTTC
CDR3 protein: CASSVAGGGETQYF
V gene: TRBV9
clone size: -
J gene: TRBJ2-5
D gene: -

CDR3 DNA: TGTGCCAGCAGACCCACCGGGACAGGGGTCTCCGAGCAGTACTTC
CDR3 protein: CASRPTGTGVSEQYF
V gene: TRBV6-5
clone size: few
J gene: TRBJ2-7
D gene: TRBD1

CDR3 DNA: TGTGCCAGCAGCTCCCGAGGGCTCCATGGCTACACCTTC
CDR3 protein: CASSSRGLHGYTF
V gene: TRBV5-5
clone size: -
J gene: TRBJ1-2
D gene: -

CDR3 DNA: TGCGCCAGCAGCTTGCCTCAGGGACCCACCGGGGAGCTGTTTTTT
CDR3 protein: CASSLPQGPTGELFF
V gene: TRBV5-1
clone size: many
J gene: TRBJ2-2
D gene: -

CDR3 DNA: TGTGCCAGCTCACCACCACGAAATGTGGGGACTAGCCCAGCCTCCTACGAGCAGTACTTC
CDR3 protein: CASSPPRNVGTSPASYEQYF
V gene: TRBV18
clone size: -
J gene: TRBJ2-7
D gene: TRBD2

CDR3 DNA: TGCGCCAGCAGCTCCTTTCGGGGGGTTGGAGAGACCCAGTACTTC
CDR3 protein: CASSSFRGVGETQYF
V gene: TRBV5-1
clone size: -
J gene: TRBJ2-5
D gene: TRBD2

CDR3 DNA: TGCAGTGCTAGGGACCTACAGGGTGCAACTAATGAAAAACTGTTTTTT
CDR3 protein: CSARDLQGATNEKLFF
V gene: TRBV20-1
clone size: -
J gene: TRBJ1-4
D gene: -

CDR3 DNA: TGTGCTAGTAGTTTGGGAGGTACGGACAGGGGAACAGATACGCAGTATTTT
CDR3 protein: CASSLGGTDRGTDTQYF
V gene: TRBV12-5
clone size: -
J gene: TRBJ2-3
D gene: TRBD1

CDR3 DNA: TGTGCCAGCAGGCAGGGAGAGACCCAGTACTTC
CDR3 protein: CASRQGETQYF
V gene: TRBV12-3/TRBV12-4
clone size: -
J gene: TRBJ2-5
D gene: -

CDR3 DNA: TGTGCCAGCAGCCCTGGAGGGGGAAGGGCCAACGTCCTGACTTTC
CDR3 protein: CASSPGGGRANVLTF
V gene: TRBV13
clone size: -
J gene: TRBJ2-6
D gene: -

CDR3 DNA: TGTGCCAGCAGCCCGGGAACGAATCAGCCCCAGCATTTT
CDR3 protein: CASSPGTNQPQHF
V gene: TRBV27
clone size: few
J gene: TRBJ1-5
D gene: -

CDR3 DNA: TGTGCCAGCAGCAACGACAGGGGCTCCTACGAGCAGTACTTC
CDR3 protein: CASSNDRGSYEQYF
V gene: TRBV5-6
clone size: -
J gene: TRBJ2-7
D gene: TRBD1

CDR3 DNA: TGCAGCGTGCTGGTCTACCCGGGTAATGAGCAGTTCTTC
CDR3 protein: CSVLVYPGNEQFF
V gene: TRBV29-1
clone size: -
J gene: TRBJ2-1
D gene: -

CDR3 DNA: TGTGCCAGCCGACAGGGATCCTCTGGAAACACCATATATTTT
CDR3 protein: CASRQGSSGNTIYF
V gene: TRBV2
clone size: few
J gene: TRBJ1-3
D gene: TRBD1

CDR3 DNA: TGTGCCAGCAGTTTATCCTATTGGCTAGCGGGGGTCTACGAGCAGTACTTC
CDR3 protein: CASSLSYWLAGVYEQYF
V gene: TRBV28
clone size: -
J gene: TRBJ2-7
D gene: TRBD2

CDR3 DNA: TGTGCCAGCAGCTACTATCACACCGGCGAAGAGACCCAGTACTTC
CDR3 protein: CASSYYHTGEETQYF
V gene: TRBV6-5
clone size: medium-sized
J gene: TRBJ2-5
D gene: -

CDR3 DNA: TGCGCCAGCAGTGAGTCAGGACAGGGATCTGGAAACACCATATATTTT
CDR3 protein: CASSESGQGSGNTIYF
V gene: TRBV10-1
clone size: few
J gene: TRBJ1-3
D gene: TRBD1